This T cell receptor (beta chain) was retrieved from a study of blood T cell repertoires in COVID-19 (dated by TCRdb to the early 2020s). Context from the whole study: The collaborator samples originated in the United States, Italy and Spain and spanned the acute and convalescent phases of COVID-19. A freely available public database, intended as a resource for researchers studying the immune response to SARS-CoV-2, is where the repertoires were released. Where available, HLA class I and class II types were taken from metadata supplied by the sample provider and were not determined by assay-based typing. Deeply sampled blood TCRbeta repertoires from subjects exposed to, actively infected with, or recovered from COVID-19 were included in the dataset. The sample metadata nearly always contained a de-identified subject ID, COVID-19 status, age in years and sex. The samples were drawn from the first 160 participants of the ongoing ImmuneRACE study and from 1,200 or so subjects provided by 6 global collaborators. The material from the prospective study consisted of cDNA or gDNA derived from T cells, B-cell-depleted T cells, or PBMCs.

As for this clone: Its antigen remains unidentified. No base quality information exists; no much larger clone differs at one position.

TCRbeta CDR3 regions were amplified from genomic DNA by means of the immunoSEQ Assay, a bias-controlled multiplex PCR. For the original study's pipeline: Nucleated cell counts per sample were estimated from amplification of reference gene primers within the assay. To quantify the absolute abundance of each unique TCRbeta CDR3 rearrangement, sequence reads were collapsed and filtered. Productive Simpson clonality was computed per sample as the square root of Simpson's diversity index over productive rearrangements. The table was pulled from immuneACCESS by TCRdb, which kept in-frame rearrangements only. Such tables lose some clones; where checked, under half of the loss comes from unresolved V genes, and the rest has no known cause. D and trimming were read from the DNA, whereas the V and J calls and clone size are those reported in that table. The sample contains around 170,000 clones, around 80% of them found a single time. Of the sample, 6.5% is held by the ten largest clones.

The research as a whole found: How much clinical and demographic metadata was included differed by source and by participant, and the metadata was provided uncurated.

The collaborating institutions used their own protocols to collect whole blood in K2EDTA tubes. For TCRbeta analysis, collaborators shipped samples in one of three forms: frozen whole blood, isolated PBMCs, or DNA extracted from either of those sample types. At the junction V is shortened by 0 bases and J by 6 bases; bases outside the gene matches: 4. Including the terminal cysteine and phenylalanine, the CDR3 comprises 14 residues. Just CDR3 DNA is preserved here, 42 bases in frame from base 1. CDR1 and CDR2, per the germline V gene, are LGHNA and YNFKEQ. The chain links TRBV4-2 with TRBJ1-2, and 7 junction bases match TRBD1. The TCR originated in a man aged 70 or older with active or convalescent COVID-19. Sequenced sample: peripheral blood. The encoded CDR3 is CASSQELGGHGYTF. At the DNA level, the sequence is TGTGCCAGCAGCCAAGAGTTAGGGGGCCATGGCTACACCTTC.